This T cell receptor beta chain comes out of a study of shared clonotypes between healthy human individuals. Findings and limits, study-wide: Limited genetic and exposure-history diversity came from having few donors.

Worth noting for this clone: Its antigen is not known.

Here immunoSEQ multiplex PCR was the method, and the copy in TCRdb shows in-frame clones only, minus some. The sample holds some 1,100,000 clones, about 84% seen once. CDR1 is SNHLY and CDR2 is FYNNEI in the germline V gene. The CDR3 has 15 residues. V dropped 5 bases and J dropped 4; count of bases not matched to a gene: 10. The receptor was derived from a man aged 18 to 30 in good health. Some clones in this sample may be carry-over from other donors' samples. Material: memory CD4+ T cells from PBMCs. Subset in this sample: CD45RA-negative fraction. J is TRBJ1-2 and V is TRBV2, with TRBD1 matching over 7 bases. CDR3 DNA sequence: TGTGCCAGCAGTTTCGGGCGACAGGGAGTCTATGGCTACACCTTC. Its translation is CASSFGRQGVYGYTF. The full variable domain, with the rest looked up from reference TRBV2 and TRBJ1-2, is EPEVTQTPSHQVTQMGQEVILRCVPISNHLYFYWYRQILGQKVEFLVSFYNNEISEKSEIFDDQFSVERPDGSNFTLKIRSTKLEDSAMYFCASSFGRQGVYGYTFGSGTRLTVV.